This record covers a single T cell receptor (beta chain). As yet, its antigen is unknown. RNA transcripts served as the template for amplifying TCR beta CDR3 regions. TCR CDR3 underwent first-round RT-PCR with the HTBI primer set. TCRdb fed the multiplex PCR reads into MiXCR, producing one record per CDR3 protein. This table has roughly 500,000 distinct CDR3 sequences, over 45% appearing once. It was uncontrolled infection, other autoimmune disease, pregnancy or lactation that excluded patients. Every diagnosis used clinical symptoms, serum thyroxine and TRAb, thyroid ultrasound and orbital computed tomography. Trimming removed 1 base at V and 3 bases at J, with 15 bases between. Germline V gene lookup returns CDR1 SGHTA and CDR2 FQGTGA. The CDR3 is made up of 16 amino acids. This sample was included in a study of T cells in Graves' hyperthyroidism and ophthalmopathy. Study results and caveats: Ophthalmopathy was distinguished from stable hyperthyroidism by 13 V-J signatures. The blood repertoire included most of the expanded thyroid clonotypes above 0.001.

The clonotype originates from an adult woman with Graves' disease, either hyperthyroidism or ophthalmopathy (not recorded which). The V and J genes are TRBV7-3 and TRBJ1-1; tentatively, D is TRBD1 (5 bases). The specimen was peripheral blood or thyroid tissue (not recorded which). This CDR3 is CASSLRGGEAYTEAFF. CDR3 DNA sequence: TGTGCCAGCAGCTTAAGGGGAGGGGAAGCGTACACTGAAGCTTTCTTT. The full variable domain, in which reference TRBV7-3 and TRBJ1-1 provide the parts outside the CDR3, is GAGVSQTPSNKVTEKGKYVELRCDPISGHTALYWYRQSLGQGPEFLIYFQGTGAADDSGLPNDRFFAVRPEGSVSTLKIQRTERGDSAVYLCASSLRGGEAYTEAFFGQGTRLTVV.